This TCR beta chain was sequenced during a study of shared T cell receptors in the human thymus. Produced via immunoSEQ multiplex PCR; TCRdb's table is partial and in-frame only. Found here are about 660,000 clones, 70% to 90% of them singletons; the top ten hold about 0.0094%. CDR1 and CDR2 from the germline V gene are MDHEN and SYDVKM. CDR3 size: 15 residues. V lost 5 bases, J lost 0 bases, and 6 bases stayed unmatched. A further study also used this sample, focusing on human thymus T cells. This second report adds: Corrective heart surgery yielded the resections from which the thymus tissue came. Related research described strongly overlapping thymic repertoires in unrelated people.

Sequenced: thymocytes. This sequence originates from a boy under two years old with a congenital heart defect. This chain uses TRBV28 with TRBJ1-1, with 7 nucleotides matching TRBD1. This chain's CDR3 is CASSPTTGMNTEAFF. CDR3 DNA sequence: TGTGCCAGCAGTCCTACGACAGGGATGAACACTGAAGCTTTCTTT.